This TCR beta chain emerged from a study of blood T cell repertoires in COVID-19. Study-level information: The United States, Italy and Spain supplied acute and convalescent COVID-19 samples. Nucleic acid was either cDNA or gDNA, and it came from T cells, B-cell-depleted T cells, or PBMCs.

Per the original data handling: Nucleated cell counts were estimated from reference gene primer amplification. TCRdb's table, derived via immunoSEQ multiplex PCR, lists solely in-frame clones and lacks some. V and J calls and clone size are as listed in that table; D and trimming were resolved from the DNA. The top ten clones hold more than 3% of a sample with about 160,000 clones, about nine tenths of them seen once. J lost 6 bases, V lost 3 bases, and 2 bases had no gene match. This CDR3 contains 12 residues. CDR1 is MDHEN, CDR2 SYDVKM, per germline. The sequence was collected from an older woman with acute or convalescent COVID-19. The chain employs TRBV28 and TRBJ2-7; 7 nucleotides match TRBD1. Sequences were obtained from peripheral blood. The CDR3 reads CASSLTGFEQYF. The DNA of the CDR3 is TGTGCCAGCAGTTTGACAGGGTTCGAGCAGTACTTC.